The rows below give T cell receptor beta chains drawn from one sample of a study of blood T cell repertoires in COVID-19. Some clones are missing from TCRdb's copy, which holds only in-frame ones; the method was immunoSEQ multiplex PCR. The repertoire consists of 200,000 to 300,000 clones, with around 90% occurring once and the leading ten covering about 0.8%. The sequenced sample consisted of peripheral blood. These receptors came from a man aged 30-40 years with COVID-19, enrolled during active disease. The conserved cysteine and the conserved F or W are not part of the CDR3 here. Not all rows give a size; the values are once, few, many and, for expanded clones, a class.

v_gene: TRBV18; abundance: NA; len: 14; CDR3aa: ASSQSGGGANYGYT
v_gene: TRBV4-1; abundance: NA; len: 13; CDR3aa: ASSQEGGTGHEQY
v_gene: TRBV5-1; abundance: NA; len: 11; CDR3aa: ASSLVDSYTQY
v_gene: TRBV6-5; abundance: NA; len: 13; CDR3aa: ASTPGFAGGETQY
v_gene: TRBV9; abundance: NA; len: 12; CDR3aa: ASNIQGWDTEAF
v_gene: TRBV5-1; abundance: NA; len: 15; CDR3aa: ASSPGLAGGYYNEQF
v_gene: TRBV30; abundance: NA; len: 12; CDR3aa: AWSVRSNSYGYT
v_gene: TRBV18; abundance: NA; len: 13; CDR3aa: ASSPPGRPTGELF
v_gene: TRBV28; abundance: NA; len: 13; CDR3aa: ASSLETGNNQPQH
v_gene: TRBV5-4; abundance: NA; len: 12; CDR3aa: ASSGGFSNYGYT
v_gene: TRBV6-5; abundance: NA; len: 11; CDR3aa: ASRARQGYEQY
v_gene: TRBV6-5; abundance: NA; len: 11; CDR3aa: ASSYGADYGYT
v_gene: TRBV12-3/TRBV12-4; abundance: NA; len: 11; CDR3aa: ASSLASDQPQH
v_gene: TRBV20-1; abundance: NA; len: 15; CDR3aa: SASAYSGGSGSYEQY
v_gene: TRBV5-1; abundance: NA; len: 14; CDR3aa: ASSLGLAGGPHEQF
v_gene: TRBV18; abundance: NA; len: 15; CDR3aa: ASSPPSLPGGWDGYT
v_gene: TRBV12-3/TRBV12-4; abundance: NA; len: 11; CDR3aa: ASRLTGWYGYT
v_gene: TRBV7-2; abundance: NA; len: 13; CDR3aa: ASSPSVTTNTEAF
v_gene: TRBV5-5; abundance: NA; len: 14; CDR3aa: ASSPGVGGLNEKLF
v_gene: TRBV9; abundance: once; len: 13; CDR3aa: ASSGLAGSTGELF
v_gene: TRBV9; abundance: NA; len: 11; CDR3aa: ASSPQSQETQY
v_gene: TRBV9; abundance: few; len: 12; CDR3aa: ASSVGSGSYEQY
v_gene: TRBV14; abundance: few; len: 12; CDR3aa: ASSQEGGGGPHF
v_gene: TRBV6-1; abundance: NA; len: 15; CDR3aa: ASSERTGRYSNQPQH
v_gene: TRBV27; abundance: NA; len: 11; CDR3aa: ASSPHNSYEQY
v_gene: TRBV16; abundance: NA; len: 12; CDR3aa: ASSQSGSSYEQY
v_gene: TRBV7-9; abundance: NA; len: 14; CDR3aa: ASSLTGQGFDYEQY
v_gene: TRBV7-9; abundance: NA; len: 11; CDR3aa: ASSFEAGEGYT
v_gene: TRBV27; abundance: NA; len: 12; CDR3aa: ASRSPGQGYGYT